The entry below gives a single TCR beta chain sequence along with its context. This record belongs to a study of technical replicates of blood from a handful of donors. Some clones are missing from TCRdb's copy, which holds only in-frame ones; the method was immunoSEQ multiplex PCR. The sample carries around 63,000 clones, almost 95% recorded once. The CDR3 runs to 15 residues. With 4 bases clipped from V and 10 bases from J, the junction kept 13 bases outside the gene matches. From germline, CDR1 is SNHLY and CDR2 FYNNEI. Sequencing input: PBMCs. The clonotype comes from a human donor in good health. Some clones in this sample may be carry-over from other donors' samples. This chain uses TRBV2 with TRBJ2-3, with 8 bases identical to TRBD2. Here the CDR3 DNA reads TGTGCCAGCAGTGTTAGCGGGGCCCGGGTGGGGCCGCAGTATTTT. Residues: CASSVSGARVGPQYF.